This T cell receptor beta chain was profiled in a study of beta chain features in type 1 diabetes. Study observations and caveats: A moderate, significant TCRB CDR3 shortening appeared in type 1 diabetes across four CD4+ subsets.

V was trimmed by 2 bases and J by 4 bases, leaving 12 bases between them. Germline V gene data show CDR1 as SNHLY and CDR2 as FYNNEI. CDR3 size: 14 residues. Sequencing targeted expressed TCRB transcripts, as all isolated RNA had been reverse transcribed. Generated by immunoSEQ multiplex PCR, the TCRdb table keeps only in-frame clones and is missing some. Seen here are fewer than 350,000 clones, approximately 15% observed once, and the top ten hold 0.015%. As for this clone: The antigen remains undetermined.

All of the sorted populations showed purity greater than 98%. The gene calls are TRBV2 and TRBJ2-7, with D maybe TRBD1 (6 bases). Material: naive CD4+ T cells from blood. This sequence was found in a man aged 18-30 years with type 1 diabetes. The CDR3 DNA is TGTGCCAGCAGTGAACAGGGGAGTTTGTACGAGCAGTACTTC. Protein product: CASSEQGSLYEQYF. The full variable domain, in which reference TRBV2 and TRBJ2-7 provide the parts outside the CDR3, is EPEVTQTPSHQVTQMGQEVILRCVPISNHLYFYWYRQILGQKVEFLVSFYNNEISEKSEIFDDQFSVERPDGSNFTLKIRSTKLEDSAMYFCASSEQGSLYEQYFGPGTRLTVT.